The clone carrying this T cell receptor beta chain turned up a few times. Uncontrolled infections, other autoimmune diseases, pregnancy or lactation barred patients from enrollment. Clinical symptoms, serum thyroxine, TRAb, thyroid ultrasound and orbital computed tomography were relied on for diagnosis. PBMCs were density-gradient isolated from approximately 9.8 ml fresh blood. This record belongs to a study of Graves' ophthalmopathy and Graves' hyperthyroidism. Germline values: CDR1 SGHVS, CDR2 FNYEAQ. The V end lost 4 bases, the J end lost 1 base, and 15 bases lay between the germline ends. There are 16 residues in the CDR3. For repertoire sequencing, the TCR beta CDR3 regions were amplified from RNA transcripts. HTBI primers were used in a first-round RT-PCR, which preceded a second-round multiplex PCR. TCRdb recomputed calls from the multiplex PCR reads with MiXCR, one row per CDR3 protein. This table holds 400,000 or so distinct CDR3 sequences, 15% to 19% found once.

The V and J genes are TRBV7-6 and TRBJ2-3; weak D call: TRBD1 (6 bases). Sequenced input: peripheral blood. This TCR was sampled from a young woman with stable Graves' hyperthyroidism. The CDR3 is CASSYTTGLGTDTQYF. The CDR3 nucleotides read TGTGCCAGCAGCTATACGACAGGACTGGGCACAGATACGCAGTATTTT.